What follows are 20 T cell receptor beta chains derived from one specimen sequenced in a study of shared clonotypes between healthy human individuals (dated by TCRdb to about 2020). The method was the immunoSEQ multiplex PCR assay. TCRdb took this table from immuneACCESS and kept in-frame rearrangements with V and J called. Such tables lack part of the clones; where checked against another copy, unresolved V genes explain under half of the gap, and the rest is unexplained. The sample has some 2,000,000 clones on record, nearly 97% of them singletons. The top ten clones comprise less than 0.15% of the sample. Sequenced sample: naive CD4+ T cells sorted from blood. Sample cell subset or site, as interpreted from the label and publication: CD45RA+ positively selected. The receptor set was obtained from a man between 18 and 29 years old in good health.

The CDR3 is CASSHGTGYTGELFF. The CDR3 DNA reads TGTGCCAGCAGTCACGGGACAGGGTACACCGGGGAGCTGTTTTTT. The rearrangement links TRBV6-1 to TRBJ2-2; 9 bases are shared with TRBD1. Germline V CDR1 and CDR2: MNHNS, SASEGT. The J segment lost 3 bases and the V segment lost 5 bases, leaving 4 bases of the junction unmatched. The CDR3 totals 15 residues.

The J gene is TRBJ2-7, the V gene TRBV5-1, with D hard to call. Looked up from germline, CDR1 is SGHRS and CDR2 is YFSETQ. Trimming took off 4 bases at V and 0 bases at J, with 14 bases between the two ends. CDR3 size: 15 residues. CDR3 sequence: CASSLAWASSYEQYF. The CDR3 DNA reads as TGCGCCAGCAGCCTGGCTTGGGCTAGCTCCTACGAGCAGTACTTC.

The rearrangement uses TRBV10-3 and TRBJ2-1; 13 nucleotides agree with TRBD2. CDR3 size: 15 residues. V shed 5 bases, J shed 7 bases, and the junction held 5 bases outside the gene matches. Germline CDR1 is ENHRY and CDR2 is SYGVKD. The CDR3 DNA follows: TGTGCCATCAGTCCCACTAGCGGGAGGGGTAATGAGCAGTTCTTC. This encodes CAISPTSGRGNEQFF.

The J gene is TRBJ1-4, the V gene TRBV5-6; tentative D call: TRBD1 (5 bases). Per the germline V gene, CDR1 is SGHDT and CDR2 is YYEEEE. The CDR3 consists of 14 residues. The V and J ends lost 4 bases and 1 base respectively, with 8 bases between them. The DNA for the CDR3 is TGTGCCAGCAGCCTGACAGTAACTAATGAAAAACTGTTTTTT. Its translation: CASSLTVTNEKLFF.

This chain links TRBV30 with TRBJ1-2, with TRBD1 identical over 12 bases. There are 19 residues in the CDR3. Trimming removed 3 bases from V and 0 bases from J; junction bases left unmatched: 14. Germline CDR1 is GTSNPN and CDR2 is SVGIG (reference sequence). The CDR3 protein is CAWSNTGTGGLNSNYGYTF. CDR3 in DNA: TGTGCCTGGAGCAATACCGGGACAGGGGGCCTCAACTCTAACTATGGCTACACCTTC.

The chain has TRBV9 and TRBJ1-6; D gene uncertain. The CDR3 contains 16 residues. Between the trimmed V and J ends, which lost 0 bases and 5 bases, there was a span of 12 bases. Looked up from germline, CDR1 is SGDLS and CDR2 is YYNGEE. The CDR3 reads CASSVALHPNNSPLHF. The CDR3 DNA follows: TGTGCCAGCAGCGTAGCACTACACCCCAATAATTCACCCCTCCACTTT.

The chain joins TRBV18 to TRBJ2-5; TRBD2 agrees at 8 bases. This CDR3 has 14 amino acids. Germline V gene sequence: CDR1 KGHSH, CDR2 LQKENI. Trimming cost V 0 bases and J 4 bases; bases outside gene matches: 1. The CDR3 region is CASSPPAGVETQYF. CDR3 nucleotide sequence: TGTGCCAGCTCACCACCAGCGGGGGTAGAGACCCAGTACTTC.

This sequence joins TRBV19 and TRBJ1-6, with TRBD1 matching over 10 bases. Germline CDR1 reads LNHDA; CDR2 reads SQIVND (reference sequence). The ends lost 8 bases at V and 9 bases at J; junction bases unmatched: 7. The CDR3 extends over 14 amino acids. CDR3 residues: CASGRGTGVSPLHF. CDR3 nucleotides: TGTGCCAGTGGTAGGGGGACAGGGGTTTCACCCCTCCACTTT.

This clone occurred once. The chain has TRBV4-3 and TRBJ1-2, with D perhaps matching TRBD1 (6 bases). Germline CDR1 reads LGHNA; CDR2 reads YSLEER. The ends were cut back, 0 bases at V and 4 bases at J, with 9 bases in the middle. There are 14 residues in the CDR3. The CDR3 DNA follows: TGCGCCAGCAGCCAAGAGCCGGGGGCCTATGGCTACACCTTC. Amino acid sequence: CASSQEPGAYGYTF.

This clone turned up a few times. The chain recombines TRBV30 with TRBJ1-4, with 8 nucleotides matching TRBD1. The CDR3 has 13 residues. Losses at the gene ends were 5 bases for V and 3 bases for J; bases not matched to a gene: 2. Per germline, CDR1 GTSNPN and CDR2 SVGIG (reference sequence). CDR3 amino acids: CAWLTGANEKLFF. The CDR3, as DNA: TGTGCCTGGTTGACAGGGGCTAATGAAAAACTGTTTTTT.

The J gene is TRBJ2-7, the V gene TRBV5-1; D is possibly TRBD1 or TRBD2 (5 bases each). Germline V gene lookup returns CDR1 SGHRS and CDR2 YFSETQ. CDR3 length equals 15 residues. The V and J ends lost 4 bases and 0 bases respectively, with 14 bases between them. CDR3 bases: TGCGCCAGCAGCCCCCGGGACGGCGCCTCCTACGAGCAGTACTTC. Its protein is CASSPRDGASYEQYF.

The CDR3 is CAWINTSGGYGYTF. The DNA for the CDR3 is TGTGCCTGGATTAACACCAGCGGCGGCTATGGCTACACCTTC. J is TRBJ1-2 and V is TRBV30; D gene uncertain. V was pared by 4 bases and J by 4 bases, with 16 bases between. CDR3 size: 14 residues. Germline CDR1 GTSNPN, CDR2 SVGIG (reference sequence).

V gene TRBV5-1 combines with J gene TRBJ2-1; unclear D gene. The CDR3 covers 14 residues. The germline CDR1 and CDR2 sequences are SGHRS and YFSETQ. V lost 4 bases to trimming and J lost 3 bases, with 11 bases between them. The CDR3 spells CASSADGYYNEQFF. CDR3 DNA: TGCGCCAGCAGCGCCGACGGATACTACAATGAGCAGTTCTTC.

On this clone: The identical CDR3 is also encoded by other nucleotide sequences in the sample. The J gene is TRBJ2-1, the V gene TRBV30, with D maybe TRBD2 (6 bases). The CDR3 runs 13 residues. Trimming took off 3 bases at V and 1 base at J, with 7 bases between the two ends. The germline V gene has CDR1 GTSNPN and CDR2 SVGIG (reference sequence). The CDR3 loop is CAWRGGSYNEQFF. The CDR3 bases are TGTGCCTGGAGGGGAGGTTCCTACAATGAGCAGTTCTTC.

This chain links TRBV9 with TRBJ2-3, with 8 bases fitting TRBD2. With V trimmed by 4 bases and J by 9 bases, 13 bases remained unmatched. Per germline, CDR1 SGDLS and CDR2 YYNGEE. CDR3 length equals 15 residues. In nucleotides, the CDR3 is TGTGCCAGCAGCATAGAGGTAGCGGGGATCGGGACGCAGTATTTT. It specifies CASSIEVAGIGTQYF. The full variable domain, rest sourced from reference TRBV9 and TRBJ2-3, is DSGVTQTPKHLITATGQRVTLRCSPRSGDLSVYWYQQSLDQGLQFLIQYYNGEERAKGNILERFSAQQFPDLHSELNLSSLELGDSALYFCASSIEVAGIGTQYFGPGTRLTVL.

This chain joins TRBV6-1 and TRBJ1-2; 12 positions match TRBD1. This CDR3 comprises 16 residues. Germline CDR1 reads MNHNS; CDR2 reads SASEGT. J lost 4 bases, V lost 4 bases, and 7 bases had no gene match. The CDR3 region is CASSGGTGGLVYGYTF. CDR3 DNA: TGTGCCAGCAGTGGAGGGACAGGGGGCCTTGTCTATGGCTACACCTTC.

The chain combines TRBV7-8 with TRBJ1-4; TRBD1 is a possible D gene (6 bases). This CDR3 is built from 18 residues. The V and J ends lost 5 bases and 1 base respectively, with 20 bases between them. In germline, CDR1 is SGHVS, CDR2 FQNEAQ. This CDR3 is CASSHPRDTPGTNEKLFF. The CDR3 DNA reads TGTGCCAGCAGCCACCCAAGGGACACGCCGGGAACTAATGAAAAACTGTTTTTT.

The V and J genes are TRBV6-5 and TRBJ2-7; possibly TRBD2 for D (6 bases). The germline gives CDR1 MNHEY, CDR2 SVGAGI. The CDR3 contains 16 residues. Trimming took 0 bases from V and 4 from J, leaving 16 bases between them. For the CDR3, the DNA is TGTGCCAGCAGTTACTCGAGTTTTGCGGGAAGTTACGAGCAGTACTTC. Translating it yields CASSYSSFAGSYEQYF.

This clone occurred once. The chain links TRBV18 to TRBJ2-3; D gene uncertain. The V gene lost 6 bases and the J gene lost 6 bases, with 7 bases spanning the gap. Germline V gene lookup returns CDR1 KGHSH and CDR2 LQKENI. This CDR3 contains 11 residues. The CDR3 spells CASSFKDTQYF. CDR3 DNA sequence: TGTGCCAGCTCCTTCAAGGATACGCAGTATTTT.

Here the CDR3 reads CASSPGGGGSDTQYF. For the CDR3, the DNA is TGTGCCAGCAGCCCTGGGGGCGGGGGATCAGATACGCAGTATTTT. The rearrangement joins TRBV7-2 to TRBJ2-3; perhaps TRBD2 as D (7 bases). The length of the CDR3 is 15 residues. Trimming took 5 bases from V and 4 from J, leaving 16 bases between them. CDR1 and CDR2 (germline): SGHTA, FQGNSA. The whole variable domain, filled in from reference TRBV7-2 and TRBJ2-3, reads GAGVSQSPSNKVTEKGKDVELRCDPISGHTALYWYRQSLGQGLEFLIYFQGNSAPDKSGLPSDRFSAERTGGSVSTLTIQRTQQEDSAVYLCASSPGGGGSDTQYFGPGTRLTVL.